Below, 16 T cell receptor beta chains from the same sample are listed, as sequenced in a study of vaccination effects on CD4 cells after COVID-19. Libraries were prepared by immunoSEQ multiplex PCR; TCRdb keeps only in-frame clonotypes and omits some of them. The table records about 69,000 clones, less than 80% of them present only once. Prior to sequencing, the ViraFEST assay stimulated PBMC with viral peptide pools, which expanded the antigen-specific CD4+ T cells. Scientists isolated CD4+ T cells after an approximately ten-day culture period ended. The cohort was immunized with two doses of either the BNT162b2 or mRNA-1273 vaccine. No antigens are known for them. Here the sequenced sample was CD4+ T cells from PBMCs cultured with HCoV-OC43 spike peptides, taken after COVID-19 vaccination. This sample's subset: HCoV-OC43 spike overlapping peptide pool stimulation. Receptors were obtained from a human donor who received a COVID-19 vaccine.

The chain recombines TRBV6-1 with TRBJ1-6; D is unresolved. CDR1 MNHNS and CDR2 SASEGT come from the germline V gene. The CDR3 contains 17 residues. V was clipped by 0 bases and J by 0 bases, with 9 bases between them. The CDR3 loop reads CASSEAGRSSYNSPLHF. CDR3 in DNA: TGTGCCAGCAGTGAAGCGGGCAGGAGCTCCTATAATTCACCCCTCCACTTT.

V usage is TRBV5-1 and J usage is TRBJ1-1; 10 nucleotides line up with TRBD1. Germline CDR1 and CDR2: SGHRS and YFSETQ. This CDR3 is built from 14 residues. The V and J ends lost 4 bases and 7 bases, in that order; junction bases with no gene match: 7. CDR3 bases: TGCGCCAGCAGCCCCTGGACAGGGGGGAATGAAGCTTTCTTT. Encoded protein: CASSPWTGGNEAFF.

This chain uses TRBV7-9 with TRBJ2-5; D not certain. The germline CDR1 and CDR2 sequences are SEHNR and FQNEAQ (reference sequence). V dropped 3 bases and J dropped 2 bases, with 7 bases sitting between them. The CDR3 is made up of 13 amino acids. CDR3 amino acids: CASSFSQQETQYF. The CDR3, as DNA: TGTGCCAGCAGCTTTTCCCAACAAGAGACCCAGTACTTC.

This clone was seen a handful of times. The chain links TRBV11-2 to TRBJ2-1; 9 nucleotides line up with TRBD2. This CDR3 spans 17 amino acids. The V segment lost 0 bases and the J segment 7 bases; nucleotides outside the gene matches: 10. CDR1 is SGHAT, CDR2 FQNNGV, per germline. The CDR3 here is CASSLELNLAGRNEQFF. The CDR3 DNA sequence: TGTGCCAGCAGCTTAGAACTGAATCTAGCGGGGCGGAATGAGCAGTTCTTC.

The chain carries TRBV4-3 and TRBJ2-4, with D perhaps matching TRBD2 (5 bases). CDR3 size: 17 residues. The germline V gene encodes CDR1 LGHNA and CDR2 YSLEER. Trimming cost V 1 base and J 8 bases, with 21 bases left between them. This CDR3 reads CASSQGASAAPRDIQYF. The DNA for the CDR3 is TGCGCCAGCAGCCAAGGGGCGTCAGCGGCCCCACGGGACATTCAGTACTTC.

The genes are TRBV4-1 and TRBJ2-3; D unresolved. Germline V lookup: CDR1 MGHRA, CDR2 YSYEKL. V lost 0 bases and J lost 0, with 7 bases in between. The CDR3 runs to 15 residues. CDR3 residues: CASSQEEHSTDTQYF. The CDR3 DNA follows: TGCGCCAGCAGCCAAGAAGAACACAGCACAGATACGCAGTATTTT.

The gene calls are TRBV21-1 and TRBJ2-2; TRBD2, the table's D call, was not compared with the DNA. TRBV21-1 corresponds to a pseudogene. The CDR3 runs to 16 residues. The CDR3 protein is CASISRGSKNTGELFF. DNA of the CDR3: TGTGCCAGCATCTCCCGGGGGTCCAAGAACACCGGGGAGCTGTTTTTT.

This chain joins TRBV6-4 and TRBJ1-1; D not certain. The CDR3 runs to 13 residues. In germline, CDR1 is MRHNA, CDR2 SNTAGT. V lost 4 bases to trimming and J lost 3 bases, with 9 bases between them. The CDR3 here is CASSGQTHTEAFF. CDR3 sequence (DNA): TGTGCCAGCAGTGGCCAGACTCACACTGAAGCTTTCTTT.

This chain uses TRBV10-1 with TRBJ2-3, with a tentative D call TRBD2 (6 bases). V lost 6 bases and J 1 base, leaving 14 bases between the germline ends. Germline-derived CDR1 and CDR2 are WNHNN and SYGVQD (reference sequence). CDR3 size: 15 residues. The CDR3 region is CASSPAGTRTDTQYF. The CDR3 nucleotides are TGCGCCAGCAGCCCCGCCGGGACTCGCACAGATACGCAGTATTTT.

This rearrangement joins TRBV10-1 to TRBJ2-2; TRBD2 matches 9 bases. The CDR3 contains 15 residues. Losses at the gene ends were 2 bases for V and 6 bases for J; bases not matched to a gene: 4. CDR1 and CDR2 from the germline V gene are WNHNN and SYGVQD (reference sequence). The DNA for the CDR3 is TGCGCCAGCAGTGAGGCGGGGGGGGCCTCCGGGGAGCTGTTTTTT. Its translation: CASSEAGGASGELFF.

The J gene is TRBJ2-2, the V gene TRBV7-9; no reliable D call. Between the trimmed V and J ends, which lost 1 base and 5 bases, there was a span of 8 bases. From germline, CDR1 is SEHNR and CDR2 FQNEAQ (reference sequence). This CDR3 has 14 amino acids. CDR3 region: CASSLGQPTGELFF. CDR3 nucleotides: TGTGCCAGCAGCTTAGGCCAACCAACCGGGGAGCTGTTTTTT.

The gene calls are TRBV6-5 and TRBJ2-5; D may be TRBD1 or TRBD2 (8 bases each). Trimming pared 7 bases from V and 4 bases from J, leaving 16 bases between. Germline values: CDR1 MNHEY, CDR2 SVGAGI. The CDR3 runs 14 residues. As DNA, the CDR3 is TGTGCCAGCACGATTAGCGGGACAGGAGAGACCCAGTACTTC. Translation: CASTISGTGETQYF.

V is TRBV18 and J is TRBJ1-1; 8 bases are a match to TRBD1. The CDR3 has 15 amino acids. Germline trimming cut 5 bases from V and 3 bases from J; bases unmatched to any gene: 8. Germline CDR1 is KGHSH and CDR2 is LQKENI. CDR3: CASSSSGGVDTEAFF. In DNA, the CDR3 is TGTGCCAGCTCATCGTCAGGGGGCGTGGACACTGAAGCTTTCTTT.

This clone has only a few counts. The chain carries TRBV10-1 and TRBJ1-1; D may be TRBD1 (5 bases). Germline V gene sequence: CDR1 WNHNN, CDR2 SYGVQD (reference sequence). V was trimmed by 3 bases and J by 11 bases, leaving 13 bases between them. The CDR3 runs to 12 residues. The DNA for the CDR3 is TGCGCCAGCAGTGAATCCGGGACTATCGCTTTCTTT. It is translated as CASSESGTIAFF.

The gene calls are TRBV7-9 and TRBJ1-4, with D tentatively TRBD1 (5 bases). Germline lookup yields CDR1 SEHNR and CDR2 FQNEAQ (reference sequence). The CDR3 is made up of 16 amino acids. Trimming shortened V by 1 base and J by 2 bases, and 11 bases separated the two germline ends. The CDR3 here is CASSLVYWDTNEKLFF. DNA for the CDR3: TGTGCCAGCAGCTTAGTGTATTGGGACACTAATGAAAAACTGTTTTTT.

The rearrangement uses TRBV3-1 (or the pseudogene TRBV3-2) and TRBJ2-1; D is ambiguous. CDR1 is LGHDT, CDR2 YNNKEL, per germline (reference sequence). V was cut by 1 base and J by 2 bases, with 0 bases left in between. This CDR3 spans 12 amino acids. CDR3 sequence (DNA): TGTGCCAGCAGCCAAGCCTACAATGAGCAGTTCTTC. It is translated as CASSQAYNEQFF.